This record covers a single T cell receptor (beta chain). Its antigen is not known. These data belong to a study of T cell responses to AZD1222 COVID-19 vaccine. Findings and limits, study-wide: The CD4 TCRs associated with vaccination extended across spike and predominated at 160-218 and 743-854. Donor demographics were predominantly white British with a female majority; clonal diversity may be underestimated.

Trimming at V came to 2 bases and at J to 2 bases, leaving 2 bases not matched to a gene. The CDR3 extends over 14 amino acids. Germline CDR1 is SNHLY and CDR2 is FYNNEI. Clones were read by immunoSEQ multiplex PCR, and TCRdb kept only the in-frame ones, dropping some. The sample includes more than 75,000 clones, about nine tenths of them seen just once. Sequences were derived from peripheral blood, sampled on day 0 of AZD1222 vaccination. V and J are TRBV2 and TRBJ1-1; 7 nucleotides agree with TRBD1. The sequence derives from an adult in good health. CDR3 coding DNA: TGTGCCAGCAGTGAAAGGGACAGAAACACTGAAGCTTTCTTT. As protein: CASSERDRNTEAFF.